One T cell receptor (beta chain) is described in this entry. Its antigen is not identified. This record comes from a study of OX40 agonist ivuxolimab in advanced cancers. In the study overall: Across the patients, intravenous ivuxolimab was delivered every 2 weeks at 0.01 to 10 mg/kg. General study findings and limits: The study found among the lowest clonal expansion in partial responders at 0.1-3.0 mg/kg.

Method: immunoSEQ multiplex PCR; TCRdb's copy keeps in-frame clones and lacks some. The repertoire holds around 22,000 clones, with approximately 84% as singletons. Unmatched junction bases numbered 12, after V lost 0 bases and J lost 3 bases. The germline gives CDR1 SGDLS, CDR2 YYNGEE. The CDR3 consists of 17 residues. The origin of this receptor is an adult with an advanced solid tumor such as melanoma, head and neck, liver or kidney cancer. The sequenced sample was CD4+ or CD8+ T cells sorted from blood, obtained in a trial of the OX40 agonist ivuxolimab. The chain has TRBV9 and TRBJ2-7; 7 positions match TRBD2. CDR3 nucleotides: TGTGCCAGCAGCGTAGCTAGTAAGGCGGGGGTAGGCTACGAGCAGTACTTC. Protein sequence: CASSVASKAGVGYEQYF.